The 13 T cell receptor beta chains below all came from one sample that was sequenced in a study of shared clonotypes between healthy human individuals. Some clones are missing from TCRdb's copy, which holds only in-frame ones; the method was immunoSEQ multiplex PCR. The table has 2 million to 3 million clones, more than 85% seen once. Input material: naive CD4+ T cells from PBMCs. Subset here: CD45RA+ positively selected. The receptors were sampled from a young man in good health. Some clones in this sample may be carry-over from other donors' samples.

The gene calls are TRBV6-1 and TRBJ1-3; D remains ambiguous. V was trimmed by 4 bases and J by 0 bases, leaving 10 bases between them. Germline values: CDR1 MNHNS, CDR2 SASEGT. This CDR3 contains 15 residues. The CDR3 bases are TGTGCCAGCAGTGTCCAAAGGAGCTCTGGAAACACCATATATTTT. Residues: CASSVQRSSGNTIYF.

The chain joins TRBV29-1 to TRBJ2-2; maybe TRBD1 (6 bases). Germline loops: CDR1 SQVTM, CDR2 ANQGSEA. V lost 4 bases to trimming and J lost 4 bases, with 16 bases between them. The CDR3 consists of 15 residues. The CDR3 DNA sequence: TGCAGCGTTGGGGGACAAAGTGTAGGCACCGGGGAGCTGTTTTTT. Its protein product is CSVGGQSVGTGELFF.

The CDR3 protein is CASSDRTLLQETQYF. CDR3 nucleotide sequence: TGTGCCAGTAGTGACCGGACACTGTTACAAGAGACCCAGTACTTC. The chain has TRBV19 and TRBJ2-5; maybe TRBD1 (5 bases). There are 15 residues in the CDR3. Trimming stripped 5 bases from V and 2 bases from J, with 15 bases between. The germline gives CDR1 LNHDA, CDR2 SQIVND (reference sequence).

The chain is built from TRBV6-1 and TRBJ2-7, with a tentative D call TRBD2 (5 bases). Per the germline V gene, CDR1 is MNHNS and CDR2 is SASEGT. Trimming took off 7 bases at V and 2 bases at J, with 18 bases between the two ends. The CDR3 has 15 residues. In DNA, the CDR3 is TGTGCCAGCATTTCACCAGCGGTAAACACCTACGAGCAGTACTTC. Its protein is CASISPAVNTYEQYF.

This clone was detected once. The chain employs TRBV29-1 and TRBJ2-7; a possible D gene is TRBD1 (6 bases). V lost 0 bases to trimming and J lost 5 bases, with 14 bases between them. The CDR3 totals 14 residues. CDR1 is SQVTM, CDR2 ANQGSEA, per germline. The CDR3 DNA sequence: TGCAGCGTTGAAGATCGCCAGGGGACCAACGAGCAGTACTTC. It encodes CSVEDRQGTNEQYF.

The gene calls are TRBV15 and TRBJ1-2; D is unclear. Germline-derived CDR1 and CDR2 are LNHNV and YYDKDF (reference sequence). The CDR3 covers 17 residues. V dropped 3 bases and J dropped 2 bases, with 19 bases sitting between them. In nucleotides, the CDR3 is TGTGCCACCAGCAGCCCCTTGGGAAACTCCGGCAACTATGGCTACACCTTC. It codes for CATSSPLGNSGNYGYTF.

V and J are TRBV5-4 and TRBJ2-2; TRBD2 is a possible D gene (5 bases). V lost 0 bases and J 4 bases, leaving 13 bases between the germline ends. CDR1 is SGHNT and CDR2 is YYREEE in the germline V gene (reference sequence). CDR3 size: 16 residues. CDR3 amino acids: CASSLAERSSTGELFF. The CDR3 nucleotides are TGTGCCAGCAGCTTGGCGGAGCGGTCGAGCACCGGGGAGCTGTTTTTT.

Regarding this clone: At the DNA level, this CDR3 is encoded by other sequences in the same sample as well. The rearrangement joins TRBV7-9 to TRBJ2-7; a possible D gene is TRBD2 (6 bases). Per the germline V gene, CDR1 is SEHNR and CDR2 is FQNEAQ (reference sequence). CDR3 length: 13 residues. The V end lost 5 bases, the J end lost 1 base, and 9 bases lay between the germline ends. Here the CDR3 reads CASSQSGSYEQYF. The CDR3 DNA is TGTGCCAGCAGCCAAAGCGGGTCCTACGAGCAGTACTTC. The variable domain in full, with the rest retrieved from reference TRBV7-9 and TRBJ2-7, is DTGVSQNPRHKITKRGQNVTFRCDPISEHNRLYWYRQTLGQGPEFLTYFQNEAQLEKSRLLSDRFSAERPKGSFSTLEIQRTEQGDSAMYLCASSQSGSYEQYFGPGTRLTVT.

As for this clone: This CDR3 is also generated by other DNA sequences in the sample. The V call is TRBV30, the J call TRBJ1-1; D is unclear. Trimming shortened V by 3 bases and J by 1 base, and 6 bases separated the two germline ends. The CDR3 has 12 amino acids. Germline loops: CDR1 GTSNPN, CDR2 SVGIG (reference sequence). The CDR3 DNA reads TGTGCCTGGAGCGTAGGGAACACTGAAGCTTTCTTT. Translation gives CAWSVGNTEAFF.

The chain uses TRBV16 and TRBJ2-5; 7 bases match TRBD1. The CDR3 length is 15 residues. Germline V CDR1 and CDR2: KGHSY, FQNENV. The junction had 12 bases not matched to a gene; V was cut back by 7 bases and J by 4 bases. The CDR3 protein is CASKRAGRQGETQYF. CDR3 nucleotides: TGTGCCAGCAAACGGGCAGGGAGACAGGGAGAGACCCAGTACTTC.

The rearrangement joins TRBV18 to TRBJ1-1, with 10 bases matching TRBD1. Trimming cost V 5 bases and J 5 bases; bases outside gene matches: 8. Germline CDR1 is KGHSH and CDR2 is LQKENI. The CDR3 loop spans 15 amino acids. The CDR3 DNA follows: TGTGCCAGCTCATTCCGGACAGGGGGAGGGACTGAAGCTTTCTTT. This sequence encodes CASSFRTGGGTEAFF.

The J gene is TRBJ2-7, the V gene TRBV6-6; D possibly corresponds to TRBD2 (7 bases). The ends were cut back, 2 bases at V and 5 bases at J, with 13 bases in the middle. Looked up from germline, CDR1 is MNHNY and CDR2 is SVGAGI (reference sequence). CDR3 size: 14 residues. The CDR3 DNA follows: TGTGCCAGCAGTTACGAAGCGGGACAACACGAGCAGTACTTC. Protein product: CASSYEAGQHEQYF.

This chain connects TRBV5-1 to TRBJ2-7; D call uncertain. CDR3 length: 11 amino acids. Deletions cut 1 base from V and 7 bases from J, with 6 bases between. Germline V gene sequence: CDR1 SGHRS, CDR2 YFSETQ. The CDR3 bases are TGCGCCAGCAGCTTGTCAAGTGAGCAGTACTTC. Its protein product is CASSLSSEQYF.